Following are 24 T cell receptor beta chains from one sample sequenced in a study of blood T cells in healthy people across ages. A second PCR of about 7 to 11 cycles used a sample-barcoded 5' primer and a J-beta primer mix. TCRdb re-analysed the 5' RACE reads in MiXCR, keeping a single row per CDR3 protein. The table records over 1.5 million distinct CDR3 sequences, around 48% of them present only once. The sample comprised blood. These receptors all stem from a woman aged 40 to 49 in good health.

V is TRBV4-2 and J is TRBJ2-1, with TRBD2 as a possible D gene (5 bases). V was cut by 1 base and J by 0 bases, with 19 bases left in between. There are 19 residues in the CDR3. From germline, CDR1 is LGHNA and CDR2 YNFKEQ. The CDR3 loop is CASSQVGRGTTGSYNEQFF. The CDR3 DNA follows: TGTGCCAGCAGCCAAGTTGGACGGGGAACAACCGGCTCCTACAATGAGCAGTTCTTC.

The V call is TRBV4-2, the J call TRBJ2-1; the match to TRBD2 covers 12 bases. The trim removed 4 bases at V and 8 bases at J, leaving 6 bases unmatched. Germline CDR1 reads LGHNA; CDR2 reads YNFKEQ. This CDR3 comprises 15 residues. The CDR3 nucleotides are TGTGCCAGCAGCCCCGGGACTAGCGGGCCGGATGAGCAGTTCTTC. As protein: CASSPGTSGPDEQFF.

This chain joins TRBV9 and TRBJ2-7, with a possible D match to TRBD2 (5 bases). This CDR3 is 14 amino acids long. Germline values: CDR1 SGDLS, CDR2 YYNGEE. Trimming stripped 3 bases from V and 3 bases from J, with 13 bases between. CDR3 protein: CASSGEVAGYEQYF. The CDR3, as DNA: TGTGCCAGCAGCGGAGAGGTCGCGGGCTACGAGCAGTACTTC.

This chain uses TRBV2 with TRBJ2-6, with TRBD2 matching over 7 bases. The CDR3 loop spans 16 amino acids. J gave up 0 bases and V 6 bases, and 5 bases lay outside the gene matches. Germline lookup yields CDR1 SNHLY and CDR2 FYNNEI. Here the CDR3 DNA reads TGTGCCAGCAGGGGCGGGGGAGGCTCTGGGGCCAACGTCCTGACTTTC. Residues: CASRGGGGSGANVLTF. Full variable domain (missing parts from reference TRBV2 and TRBJ2-6): EPEVTQTPSHQVTQMGQEVILRCVPISNHLYFYWYRQILGQKVEFLVSFYNNEISEKSEIFDDQFSVERPDGSNFTLKIRSTKLEDSAMYFCASRGGGGSGANVLTFGAGSRLTVL.

This clonotype appeared a few times. The chain links TRBV28 to TRBJ1-2, with 12 bases identical to TRBD1. From germline, CDR1 is MDHEN and CDR2 SYDVKM. This CDR3 contains 14 residues. V dropped 5 bases and J dropped 8; count of bases not matched to a gene: 6. CDR3 loop: CASSVGDRGQGYTF. DNA for the CDR3: TGTGCCAGCAGTGTCGGGGACAGGGGGCAAGGCTACACCTTC.

A word on this clonotype: A junction boundary mismatches the germline segment, possibly from a read error. The chain carries TRBV6-5 and TRBJ2-1, with 7 bases that match TRBD1. The CDR3 has 15 residues. Germline lookup yields CDR1 MNHEY and CDR2 SVGAGI. CDR3 DNA sequence: TGTGCCAGCACCCCGGACAGGAGCTCCTACGATGAGCAGTTCTTC. Its translation: CASTPDRSSYDEQFF.

There are a few counts of this clonotype. The chain combines TRBV15 with TRBJ1-2; 7 positions match TRBD1. The CDR3 has 14 residues. V shed 1 base and J 5 bases; nucleotides not matched to a gene: 4. Per the germline V gene, CDR1 is LNHNV and CDR2 is YYDKDF (reference sequence). For the CDR3, the DNA is TGTGCCACCAGCAGAGCCACAGGGGTTTATGGCTACACCTTC. Protein: CATSRATGVYGYTF.

The chain links TRBV12-3 or TRBV12-4 to TRBJ2-3; 8 nucleotides align to TRBD1. V lost 1 base to trimming and J lost 2 bases; unmatched junction nucleotides: 14. The CDR3 has 19 residues. In DNA form, the CDR3 reads TGTGCCAGCAGTTTAGTTCTCGGACAGGGAGGTGGTGACACAGATACGCAGTATTTT. Translating it yields CASSLVLGQGGGDTDTQYF.

This clonotype was counted a few times. The chain joins TRBV9 to TRBJ2-6; no clear D gene. The CDR3 sequence is 17 residues long. Per germline, CDR1 SGDLS and CDR2 YYNGEE. Trimming shortened V by 4 bases and J by 0 bases, and 14 bases separated the two germline ends. CDR3 loop: CASSPQLASSGANVLTF. CDR3 nucleotides: TGTGCCAGCAGCCCTCAACTCGCCAGCTCTGGGGCCAACGTCCTGACTTTC.

This clonotype was counted only a few times. The V call is TRBV7-9, the J call TRBJ2-5; D uncertain. V lost 6 bases, J lost 1 base, and 15 bases lay in between. The CDR3 consists of 15 residues. Germline V gene sequence: CDR1 SEHNR, CDR2 FQNEAQ (reference sequence). CDR3 nucleotide sequence: TGTGCCAGCAGTCCCCTAGGAGTTACCCAAGAGACCCAGTACTTC. This gives the protein CASSPLGVTQETQYF.

The J gene is TRBJ2-5, the V gene TRBV12-3 or TRBV12-4, with 8 bases lining up with TRBD2. This CDR3 has 17 amino acids. V was pared by 6 bases and J by 0 bases, with 12 bases of the junction left unmatched. The CDR3 is CASSRIGGGLHQETQYF. DNA of the CDR3: TGTGCCAGCAGCCGCATCGGGGGGGGTTTGCACCAAGAGACCCAGTACTTC.

The chain has TRBV12-3 or TRBV12-4 and TRBJ1-1; D is possibly TRBD1 (5 bases). This CDR3 has 17 residues. Trimming removed 3 bases from V and 0 bases from J, with 17 bases in between. Here the CDR3 reads CASSFGPSRVMNTEAFF. The DNA for the CDR3 is TGTGCCAGCAGTTTTGGACCCTCCAGGGTGATGAACACTGAAGCTTTCTTT.

The J gene is TRBJ1-5, the V gene TRBV20-1; D call uncertain. V was pared by 4 bases and J by 0 bases, with 1 base between. The CDR3 is 11 amino acids. Germline lookup yields CDR1 DFQATT and CDR2 SNEGSKA (reference sequence). The CDR3 coding sequence is TGCAGTGCTAATAGCAATCAGCCCCAGCATTTT. Residues: CSANSNQPQHF.

The chain uses TRBV10-2 and TRBJ2-5; a possible D gene is TRBD1 (7 bases). Germline CDR1 is WSHSY and CDR2 is SAAADI. The V and J ends lost 3 bases and 4 bases respectively, with 12 bases between them. CDR3 size: 14 residues. Here the CDR3 reads CASSDYQGGETQYF. The CDR3 nucleotides are TGCGCCAGCAGTGATTATCAGGGGGGAGAGACCCAGTACTTC.

This chain joins TRBV14 and TRBJ1-2, with D perhaps matching TRBD1 (5 bases). The germline V gene encodes CDR1 SGHDN and CDR2 FVKESK. CDR3 length equals 13 residues. Trimming cost V 4 bases and J 4 bases, with 10 bases left between them. The CDR3 reads CASSPTVRYGYTF. CDR3 coding DNA: TGTGCCAGCAGCCCGACAGTCCGCTATGGCTACACCTTC. The full variable domain, its missing parts supplied by reference TRBV14 and TRBJ1-2, is EAGVTQFPSHSVIEKGQTVTLRCDPISGHDNLYWYRRVMGKEIKFLLHFVKESKQDESGMPNNRFLAERTGGTYSTLKVQPAELEDSGVYFCASSPTVRYGYTFGSGTRLTVV.

The table lists this clonotype with a few counts. The J gene is TRBJ2-1, the V gene TRBV4-3; 9 bases match TRBD2. The CDR3 length is 16 residues. Unmatched junction bases numbered 9, after V lost 1 base and J lost 8 bases. Germline V CDR1 and CDR2: LGHNA, YSLEER. The chain's CDR3 is CASSQGRIGGGDEQFF. Written as DNA, the CDR3 is TGCGCCAGCAGCCAAGGAAGAATCGGCGGGGGGGATGAGCAGTTCTTC.

The gene calls are TRBV7-2 and TRBJ2-3; maybe TRBD2 (5 bases). The CDR3 extends over 15 amino acids. Germline V gene sequence: CDR1 SGHTA, CDR2 FQGNSA. Trimming stripped 3 bases from V and 4 bases from J, with 14 bases between. The CDR3 loop reads CASSLDRRGPDTQYF. The CDR3 DNA reads as TGTGCCAGCAGCTTGGACCGCCGCGGGCCAGATACGCAGTATTTT.

V is TRBV15 and J is TRBJ1-5, with D perhaps matching TRBD1 (5 bases). Trimming shortened V by 1 base and J by 3 bases, and 13 bases separated the two germline ends. The CDR3 extends over 16 amino acids. Germline V gene data show CDR1 as LNHNV and CDR2 as YYDKDF (reference sequence). Here the CDR3 reads CATSRGGRTSNQPQHF. CDR3 DNA sequence: TGTGCCACCAGCAGAGGGGGACGGACCTCCAATCAGCCCCAGCATTTT. Complete variable domain (other parts from reference TRBV15 and TRBJ1-5): DAMVIQNPRYQVTQFGKPVTLSCSQTLNHNVMYWYQQKSSQAPKLLFHYYDKDFNNEADTPDNFQSRRPNTSFCFLDIRSPGLGDTAMYLCATSRGGRTSNQPQHFGDGTRLSIL.

The table lists this clonotype with a few counts. The V gene is TRBV24-1, the J gene TRBJ1-1, with no clear D. The CDR3 contains 12 residues. Germline V CDR1 and CDR2: KGHDR, SFDVKD. Trimming removed 6 bases at V and 3 bases at J, with 7 bases between. In nucleotides, the CDR3 is TGTGCCACCAGTTCGTCAGACACTGAAGCTTTCTTT. This encodes CATSSSDTEAFF.

In this sample, this clonotype turned up a few times. The rearrangement links TRBV6-5 to TRBJ2-7, with D possibly being TRBD1 (6 bases). Germline V gene data show CDR1 as MNHEY and CDR2 as SVGAGI. This CDR3 is 16 amino acids long. The V gene lost 0 bases and the J gene lost 2 bases, with 14 bases spanning the gap. The CDR3 DNA reads as TGTGCCAGCAGTTACTCGTCAGGACAGCACGCCTACGAGCAGTACTTC. Translating it yields CASSYSSGQHAYEQYF.

The chain is built from TRBV28 and TRBJ2-7; D is possibly TRBD1 (5 bases). The germline CDR1 and CDR2 sequences are MDHEN and SYDVKM. The CDR3 is 13 amino acids. Trimming took 5 bases from V and 7 from J, leaving 15 bases between them. CDR3 DNA: TGTGCCAGCAGTGTATATCTCCCAGGGGAGCAGTACTTC. Protein: CASSVYLPGEQYF. Complete variable domain (other parts from reference TRBV28 and TRBJ2-7): DVKVTQSSRYLVKRTGEKVFLECVQDMDHENMFWYRQDPGLGLRLIYFSYDVKMKEKGDIPEGYSVSREKKERFSLILESASTNQTSMYLCASSVYLPGEQYFGPGTRLTVT.

This clonotype was counted only a few times. The rearrangement joins TRBV14 to TRBJ2-7; D gene unclear. Deletions cut 0 bases from V and 1 base from J, with 7 bases between. This CDR3 has 14 residues. In germline, CDR1 is SGHDN, CDR2 FVKESK. The chain's CDR3 is CASSQDNLSYEQYF. The CDR3 DNA sequence: TGTGCCAGCAGCCAAGATAACCTTTCCTACGAGCAGTACTTC.

This sequence joins TRBV20-1 and TRBJ1-2; D gene uncertain. CDR1 and CDR2 from the germline V gene are DFQATT and SNEGSKA (reference sequence). The CDR3 loop spans 12 amino acids. V was trimmed by 6 bases and J by 1 base, leaving 9 bases between them. In DNA form, the CDR3 reads TGCAGTGCGCAGGCTTTTAACTATGGCTACACCTTC. The encoded protein is CSAQAFNYGYTF.

This clonotype was recorded a few times. CDR3: CSVGEGHYGYTF. CDR3 in DNA: TGCAGCGTTGGTGAGGGACACTATGGCTACACCTTC. The J gene is TRBJ1-2, the V gene TRBV29-1; a weak D match, TRBD1 (5 bases). Germline assignment: CDR1 SQVTM and CDR2 ANQGSEA. The CDR3 spans 12 residues. Trimming left V 4 bases short and J 3 bases short, with 9 bases between.